This T cell receptor beta chain was captured in a study of blood T cells in healthy people across ages. V lost 1 base to trimming and J lost 7 bases, with 13 bases between them. Germline V gene data show CDR1 as LGHDT and CDR2 as YNNKEL (reference sequence). This CDR3 region has 14 residues. Each sample yielded at least 6.5 million isolated PBMCs. A sample-barcoded 5' primer and a J-beta primer mix were used in a second PCR of roughly 7 to 11 cycles. Each TCR beta cDNA got a 12-nucleotide random molecular identifier. TCRdb reanalysed the 5' RACE reads using MiXCR and keeps one entry per CDR3 protein. The sample yields more than 750,000 distinct CDR3 sequences, 25% to 30% seen once. These data were likewise used in another study, on T cells of mothers and their children.

Sequencing was carried out using blood. The sequence was obtained from a woman aged 40 to 49 in good health. The rearrangement links TRBV3-1 to TRBJ2-5; no clear D gene. CDR3 nucleotides: TGTGCCAGCAGCCAAGTAAATCTCTTTAGGACCCAGTACTTC. Protein sequence: CASSQVNLFRTQYF.